This T cell receptor beta chain was sequenced during a study of control samples from healthy donors and cancer patients. This clone has only one observation. Germline V gene data show CDR1 as PRHDT and CDR2 as FYEKMQ (reference sequence). This CDR3 comprises 12 residues. V was pared by 0 bases and J by 10 bases, with 2 bases of the junction left unmatched. The assay was immunoSEQ multiplex PCR, and TCRdb's table has in-frame clones only and misses some. This sample has about 160,000 clones, with 85% to 90% found just once. Sample: blood. This chain joins TRBV13 and TRBJ1-1, with 7 bases identical to TRBD1. The clonotype was recovered from a man aged 25-45 years in good health. The DNA of the CDR3 is TGTGCCAGCAGCTTAGGCCGGGACAGAGCTTTCTTT. Its translation: CASSLGRDRAFF.